A selection of T cell receptor beta chains follows, all from one sample in a study of lymphopenia after photon versus proton radiotherapy. Only in-frame clones appear in the TCRdb table, and some are missing; sequencing was by immunoSEQ multiplex PCR. Of tens of thousands of clones listed, 89% are singletons. The sequencing used peripheral blood, collected from a patient treated with proton-based radiotherapy. Receptors were obtained from a woman between 65 and 79 years old with pancreatic cancer. Some clones in this sample may be carry-over from other donors' samples. Both conserved end residues are part of each CDR3. The D gene is left open where the match is weak. The listing skips clone size in some rows; elsewhere it reads once, few, many or a size class.

DNA	CDR3	size	length	D	V	J
TGTGCCAGCAGCCAACAGACAGGTAATCAGCCCCAGCATTTT	CASSQQTGNQPQHF	once	14	NA	TRBV5-6	TRBJ1-5
TGTGCCAGCAGTTCTTGGACAGGGGGTTCTGACTATGGCTACACCTTC	CASSSWTGGSDYGYTF	NA	16	TRBD1	TRBV28	TRBJ1-2
TGCAGCGCTCTGACCCCCGACAGGGAAAACATTCAGTACTTC	CSALTPDRENIQYF	NA	14	TRBD1	TRBV29-1	TRBJ2-4
TGCGCCAGCAGCCTCCGGACAGGCGAGAACACCGGGGAGCTGTTTTTT	CASSLRTGENTGELFF	NA	16	TRBD1	TRBV5-1	TRBJ2-2
TGTGCCAGCAGCTTAGTTGTGGGAGGGCCGTTAGATACGCAGTATTTT	CASSLVVGGPLDTQYF	NA	16	TRBD2	TRBV7-2	TRBJ2-3
TGTGCCAGCAGTTACTCGACAACCTACAATGAGCAGTTCTTC	CASSYSTTYNEQFF	NA	14	NA	TRBV6-6	TRBJ2-1
TGTGCCAGCAGTTTAGCGGGAGGAACAGATACGCAGTATTTT	CASSLAGGTDTQYF	NA	14	TRBD2	TRBV28	TRBJ2-3
TGTGCCAGCAGTCTTGAGCAGGGGGCCACTGAAGCTTTCTTT	CASSLEQGATEAFF	NA	14	TRBD1	TRBV28	TRBJ1-1
TGCGCCAGCAGCCGCGGGCCGGGGAATGAGCAGTTCTTC	CASSRGPGNEQFF	NA	13	NA	TRBV4-1	TRBJ2-1
TGTGCCAGTAGTCAAGGGGGGCCAAACACTGAAGCTTTCTTT	CASSQGGPNTEAFF	NA	14	NA	TRBV19	TRBJ1-1
TGTGCCAGCAGTCCTCGAACAGGGCCAGTTCGCAATCAGCCCCAGCATTTT	CASSPRTGPVRNQPQHF	NA	17	NA	TRBV28	TRBJ1-5
TGTGCCAGCAGCCCCAGAGGGACAGGCCAAGAGACCCAGTACTTC	CASSPRGTGQETQYF	NA	15	TRBD1	TRBV6-1	TRBJ2-5
TGTGCCAGTACCGGGACATTCTATGGCTACACCTTC	CASTGTFYGYTF	NA	12	NA	TRBV19	TRBJ1-2
TGCGCCAGCAGCCAAGAGTACTATTCAGATACGCAGTATTTT	CASSQEYYSDTQYF	NA	14	NA	TRBV4-3	TRBJ2-3
TGTGCCTGGAGGGGACTAGCGAGAACCTACAATGAGCAGTTCTTC	CAWRGLARTYNEQFF	NA	15	TRBD2	TRBV30	TRBJ2-1
TGTGCCAGCAGCTGGGGGACAGGCGATTACTACGAGCAGTACTTC	CASSWGTGDYYEQYF	NA	15	TRBD1	TRBV5-4	TRBJ2-7
TGTGCCAGCAAAGCCTACAATGAGCAGTTCTTC	CASKAYNEQFF	NA	11	NA	TRBV7-9	TRBJ2-1
TGTGCCACCAGCAGAGGGCAGGGTAATGAAAAACTGTTTTTT	CATSRGQGNEKLFF	NA	14	NA	TRBV15	TRBJ1-4
TGCGCCAGCAGCTCCGGACTTCTAACGAACACCGGGGAGCTGTTTTTT	CASSSGLLTNTGELFF	NA	16	NA	TRBV5-1	TRBJ2-2
TGTGCCAGCAGCAAGGACAGTTACAATCAGCCCCAGCATTTT	CASSKDSYNQPQHF	NA	14	NA	TRBV7-9	TRBJ1-5
TGTGCCAGCAGCTCGTCCAGACTAGCGGTTCCCAACAATGAGCAGTTCTTC	CASSSSRLAVPNNEQFF	NA	17	TRBD2	TRBV11-2	TRBJ2-1
TGTGCCAGCAGCTCAACTAGACAGGGGGCTGAAGCTTTCTTT	CASSSTRQGAEAFF	NA	14	TRBD1	TRBV7-8	TRBJ1-1
TGTGCCATCAGTGAGTCGGCGGGAGGGAGAACAGATACGCAGTATTTT	CAISESAGGRTDTQYF	NA	16	TRBD2	TRBV10-3	TRBJ2-3
TGTGCCATCAGTGACCTCGGACAGGGGCCCCCAGATACGCAGTATTTT	CAISDLGQGPPDTQYF	NA	16	TRBD1	TRBV10-3	TRBJ2-3
TGTGCCAGCAGTCGGGACGGAGAGTTCGACGAGCAGTACTTC	CASSRDGEFDEQYF	NA	14	NA	TRBV6-6	TRBJ2-7
TGTGCCAGCAGCAACGCTAGGAACACCCTGAACACTGAAGCTTTCTTT	CASSNARNTLNTEAFF	NA	16	NA	TRBV11-1	TRBJ1-1
TGTGCCAGCACAGGAGCCGCAGGGCGATATGGCTACACCTTC	CASTGAAGRYGYTF	NA	14	NA	TRBV6-6	TRBJ1-2
TGTGCCAGTCTCCTAGCGGGAGCTGATGAGCAGTTCTTC	CASLLAGADEQFF	NA	13	TRBD2	TRBV6-1	TRBJ2-1
TGTGCCAGCAGCTCCCGACTAGAGAGTTCCTACGAGCAGTACTTC	CASSSRLESSYEQYF	NA	15	NA	TRBV11-3	TRBJ2-7
TGTGCCAGCAGCCACATGGAATCCTACGAGCAGTACTTC	CASSHMESYEQYF	medium-sized	13	NA	TRBV14	TRBJ2-7
TGTGCCAGCAGTGAAGCTCTGGGTGGAGAGACCCAGTACTTC	CASSEALGGETQYF	NA	14	NA	TRBV2	TRBJ2-5
TGTGCCACCGGGACAGGGCAATCGTACGAGCAGTACTTC	CATGTGQSYEQYF	NA	13	TRBD1	TRBV19	TRBJ2-7
TGTGCCAGCTCACCAGAACTAGCGGGAGCGGGGAATGAGCAGTTCTTC	CASSPELAGAGNEQFF	NA	16	TRBD2	TRBV18	TRBJ2-1
TGTGCCAGTAGTGGACAGGGGTGGACCCTCAATCAGCCCCAGCATTTT	CASSGQGWTLNQPQHF	NA	16	TRBD1	TRBV19	TRBJ1-5
TGTGCCAGCAGCCAGTGGGGACAGGGGGAGGTGGAGCAGTTCTTC	CASSQWGQGEVEQFF	once	15	TRBD1	TRBV14	TRBJ2-1
TGTGCCAGCAGGGGACACCAAGGCACGGATACGCAGTATTTT	CASRGHQGTDTQYF	once	14	NA	TRBV2	TRBJ2-3
TGTGCCAGCAGCACAGGGGCGAAGCAGTACTTC	CASSTGAKQYF	NA	11	TRBD1	TRBV7-9	TRBJ2-7
TGTGCTAGCAGCTCCGGGCTAGCGGGATTTGGGACCCAGTACTTC	CASSSGLAGFGTQYF	NA	15	TRBD2	TRBV7-7	TRBJ2-5
TGCGCCAGCAGCTTCTTGGGAGCAGATACGCAGTATTTT	CASSFLGADTQYF	NA	13	NA	TRBV5-1	TRBJ2-3
TGTGCCAGCAGTGAACAGGACAGGGGAAATGAAAAACTGTTTTTT	CASSEQDRGNEKLFF	NA	15	TRBD1	TRBV6-1	TRBJ1-4
TGTGCCAGCACCGACACAGGATCTGGGGCCAACGTCCTGACTTTC	CASTDTGSGANVLTF	NA	15	NA	TRBV6-1	TRBJ2-6
TGTGCCTCACCACAGGTCCCCTATGGCTACACCTTC	CASPQVPYGYTF	NA	12	NA	TRBV30	TRBJ1-2
TGTGCCAGTTCGAACCGGGACAGGTCCTACGAGCAGTACTTC	CASSNRDRSYEQYF	once	14	TRBD1	TRBV7-9	TRBJ2-7
TGCAGCGTTGATAGTGGGGCTGGAAACACCATATATTTT	CSVDSGAGNTIYF	few	13	NA	TRBV29-1	TRBJ1-3
TGTGCCAGCAGCCTACGCATCCCCCGACAGTTTATGAACACTGAAGCTTTCTTT	CASSLRIPRQFMNTEAFF	few	18	NA	TRBV7-9	TRBJ1-1